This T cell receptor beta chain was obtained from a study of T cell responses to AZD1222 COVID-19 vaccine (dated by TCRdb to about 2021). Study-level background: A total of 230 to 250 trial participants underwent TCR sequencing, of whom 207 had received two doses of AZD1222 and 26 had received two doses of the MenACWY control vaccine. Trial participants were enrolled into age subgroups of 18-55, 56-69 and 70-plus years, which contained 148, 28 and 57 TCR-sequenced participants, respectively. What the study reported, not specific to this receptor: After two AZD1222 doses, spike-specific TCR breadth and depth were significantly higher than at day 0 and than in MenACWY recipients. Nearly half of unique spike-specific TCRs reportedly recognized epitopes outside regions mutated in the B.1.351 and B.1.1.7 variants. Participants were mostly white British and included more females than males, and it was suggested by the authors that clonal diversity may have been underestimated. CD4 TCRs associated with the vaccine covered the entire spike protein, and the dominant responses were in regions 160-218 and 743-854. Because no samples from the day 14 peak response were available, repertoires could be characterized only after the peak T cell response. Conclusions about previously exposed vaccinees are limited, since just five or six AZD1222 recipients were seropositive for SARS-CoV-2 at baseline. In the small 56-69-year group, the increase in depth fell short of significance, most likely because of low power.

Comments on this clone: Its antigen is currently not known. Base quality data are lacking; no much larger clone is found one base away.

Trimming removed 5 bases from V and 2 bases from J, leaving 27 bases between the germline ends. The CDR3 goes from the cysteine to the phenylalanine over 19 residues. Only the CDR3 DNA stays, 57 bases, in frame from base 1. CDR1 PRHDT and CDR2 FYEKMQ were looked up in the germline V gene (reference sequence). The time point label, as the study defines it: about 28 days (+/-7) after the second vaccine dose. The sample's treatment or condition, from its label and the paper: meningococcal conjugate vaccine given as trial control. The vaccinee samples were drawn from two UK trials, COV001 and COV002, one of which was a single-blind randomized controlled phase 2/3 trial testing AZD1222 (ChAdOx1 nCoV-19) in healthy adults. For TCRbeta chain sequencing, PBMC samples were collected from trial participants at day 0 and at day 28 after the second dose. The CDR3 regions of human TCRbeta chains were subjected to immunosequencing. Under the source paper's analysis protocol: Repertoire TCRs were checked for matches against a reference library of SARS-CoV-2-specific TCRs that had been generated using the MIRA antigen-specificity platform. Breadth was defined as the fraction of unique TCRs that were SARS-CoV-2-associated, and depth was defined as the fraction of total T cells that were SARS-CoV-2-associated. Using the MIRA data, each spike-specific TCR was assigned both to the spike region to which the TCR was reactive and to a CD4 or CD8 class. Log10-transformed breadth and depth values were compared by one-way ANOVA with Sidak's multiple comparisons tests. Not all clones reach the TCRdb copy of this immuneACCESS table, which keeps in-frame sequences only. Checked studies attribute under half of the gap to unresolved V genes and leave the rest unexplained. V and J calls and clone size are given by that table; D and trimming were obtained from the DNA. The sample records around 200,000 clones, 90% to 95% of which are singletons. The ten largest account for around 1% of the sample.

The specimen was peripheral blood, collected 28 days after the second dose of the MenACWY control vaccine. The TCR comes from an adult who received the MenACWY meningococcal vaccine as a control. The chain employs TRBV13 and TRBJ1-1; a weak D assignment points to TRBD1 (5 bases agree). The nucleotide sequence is TGTGCCAGCAGCCTGCCGGTGGGGCTGAGGGGCACGGGAAACACTGAAGCTTTCTTT. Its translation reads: CASSLPVGLRGTGNTEAFF.